What follows are 31 T cell receptor beta chains derived from one specimen sequenced in a study of T cells in Graves' hyperthyroidism and ophthalmopathy. RNA transcripts were the template for amplifying TCR beta CDR3 regions. First-round RT-PCR targeting the TCR CDR3 was performed with the HTBI primer set. Each CDR3 protein gets one entry after TCRdb re-called the multiplex PCR reads with MiXCR. Among a few hundred thousand distinct CDR3 sequences listed, 25% were seen once. Sequences were obtained from blood. Receptors were obtained from a man between 45 and 60 years old with Graves' hyperthyroidism.

The V call is TRBV9, the J call TRBJ2-7, with no clear D. Germline CDR1 is SGDLS and CDR2 is YYNGEE. The CDR3 sequence is 10 residues long. V dropped 10 bases and J dropped 6 bases, with 11 bases sitting between them. Here the CDR3 DNA reads TGTGCCCGCGACCGGAGCGAGCAGTACTTC. Protein sequence: CARDRSEQYF.

About this clonotype itself: A much larger clone sits a single nucleotide away, making a read error possible. The chain uses TRBV11-2 and TRBJ2-5; D might be TRBD2 (6 bases). This CDR3 has 15 amino acids. The germline CDR1 and CDR2 sequences are SGHAT and FQNNGV. V shed 2 bases and J shed 9 bases, with 19 bases lying between them. CDR3 bases: TGTGCCAGCAGCTTACCGCGGGATGGGTCGGAGGCCCAGTACTTC. It translates to CASSLPRDGSEAQYF.

This clonotype came up a few times. V and J are TRBV7-9 and TRBJ2-5; weak D call: TRBD2 (6 bases). With 3 bases removed from V and 3 bases from J, the gap between germline ends came to 20 bases. Germline CDR1 is SEHNR and CDR2 is FQNEAQ (reference sequence). This CDR3 is 17 amino acids long. The CDR3 region has the DNA TGTGCCAGCAGCTTCCCGGAGTCGGGGAGGATTAAAGAGACCCAGTACTTC. Its translation: CASSFPESGRIKETQYF.

This clonotype was observed at least ten times. The rearrangement uses TRBV11-3 and TRBJ2-5, with 8 bases that match TRBD2. The CDR3 extends over 18 amino acids. Germline trimming cut 5 bases from V and 2 bases from J; bases unmatched to any gene: 16. Germline CDR1 SGHNT, CDR2 YENEEA. This CDR3 reads CASSTRVKWREVQETQYF. As DNA, the CDR3 is TGTGCCAGCAGCACTCGGGTTAAGTGGCGGGAGGTACAAGAGACCCAGTACTTC.

V usage is TRBV6-1 and J usage is TRBJ1-6, with 8 bases fitting TRBD1. Trimming removed 6 bases from V and 6 bases from J; junction bases left unmatched: 4. There are 14 residues in the CDR3. From germline, CDR1 is MNHNS and CDR2 SASEGT. The CDR3 region is CASRLDRANSPLHF. CDR3 nucleotide sequence: TGTGCCAGCAGACTGGACAGGGCTAATTCACCCCTCCACTTT.

This clonotype appeared a few times. As DNA, the CDR3 is TGCGCCAGCAGCCCCGACAGGGCGGGAGAGCAGTACTTC. This codes for CASSPDRAGEQYF. The rearrangement uses TRBV5-1 and TRBJ2-7; possible D gene TRBD1, 7 bases. The germline V gene has CDR1 SGHRS and CDR2 YFSETQ. This CDR3 is 13 amino acids long. Deletions cut 4 bases from V and 7 bases from J, with 15 bases between. Full variable domain (missing parts from reference TRBV5-1 and TRBJ2-7): KAGVTQTPRYLIKTRGQQVTLSCSPISGHRSVSWYQQTPGQGLQFLFEYFSETQRNKGNFPGRFSGRQFSNSRSEMNVSTLELGDSALYLCASSPDRAGEQYFGPGTRLTVT.

Ten or more counts support this clonotype. This chain connects TRBV29-1 to TRBJ1-1; D perhaps matches TRBD1 (5 bases). Germline lookup yields CDR1 SQVTM and CDR2 ANQGSEA. CDR3 length equals 13 residues. Trimming removed 1 base at V and 1 base at J, with 7 bases between. This CDR3 reads CSVEGGANTEAFF. CDR3 DNA: TGCAGCGTTGAAGGGGGCGCGAACACTGAAGCTTTCTTT.

This clonotype was recorded a few times. V gene TRBV7-9 combines with J gene TRBJ2-1; 15 positions agree with TRBD2. CDR3 length: 17 residues. Looked up from germline, CDR1 is SEHNR and CDR2 is FQNEAQ (reference sequence). J was trimmed by 7 bases and V by 4 bases; bases with no gene match: 8. The CDR3 DNA reads TGTGCCAGCAGCTCAGGACTAGCGGGAGGGTGGTATAATGAGCAGTTCTTC. Translating it yields CASSSGLAGGWYNEQFF.

This clonotype occurred a few times. The V gene is TRBV30, the J gene TRBJ2-7; D gene uncertain. This CDR3 contains 11 residues. Germline V gene data show CDR1 as GTSNPN and CDR2 as SVGIG (reference sequence). With 1 base removed from V and 4 bases from J, the gap between germline ends came to 5 bases. CDR3 protein: CAWSAVYEQYF. CDR3 DNA sequence: TGTGCCTGGAGTGCTGTATACGAGCAGTACTTC. The complete variable domain, with remaining parts taken from reference TRBV30 and TRBJ2-7, reads SQTIHQWPATLVQPVGSPLSLECTVEGTSNPNLYWYRQAAGRGLQLLFYSVGIGQISSEVPQNLSASRPQDRQFILSSKKLLLSDSGFYLCAWSAVYEQYFGPGTRLTVT.

This clonotype occurred many times. The chain links TRBV28 to TRBJ1-1; TRBD1 might be the D (5 bases). In germline, CDR1 is MDHEN, CDR2 SYDVKM. CDR3 size: 13 residues. V was trimmed by 5 bases and J by 3 bases, leaving 10 bases between them. In DNA, the CDR3 is TGTGCCAGCAGTGAGACAGTTTACACTGAAGCTTTCTTT. Protein sequence: CASSETVYTEAFF.

V is TRBV10-1 and J is TRBJ2-1; unclear D gene. The CDR3 runs to 15 residues. Germline values: CDR1 WNHNN, CDR2 SYGVQD (reference sequence). V lost 3 bases, J lost 4 bases, and 13 bases lay in between. The CDR3 is CASSDDQLRYNEQFF. For the CDR3, the DNA is TGCGCCAGCAGTGATGATCAGTTACGATACAATGAGCAGTTCTTC.

This chain joins TRBV5-6 and TRBJ2-7; D tentatively fits TRBD1 or TRBD2 (5 bases each). The CDR3 loop spans 14 amino acids. Deletions cut 0 bases from V and 5 bases from J, with 12 bases between. Germline V gene data show CDR1 as SGHDT and CDR2 as YYEEEE. The CDR3 bases are TGTGCCAGCAGCTTGGGGGGGAGTTTACACGAGCAGTACTTC. Protein sequence: CASSLGGSLHEQYF.

This clonotype was detected many times. DNA of the CDR3: TGTGCCACCAGTGATCCGGGACGGCATGGCTACACCTTC. Its translation: CATSDPGRHGYTF. The chain combines TRBV24-1 with TRBJ1-2, with TRBD1 as a possible D gene (5 bases). Germline CDR1 KGHDR, CDR2 SFDVKD. This CDR3 contains 13 residues. The germline V and J ends were trimmed by 3 bases and 6 bases, with 10 bases remaining between them.

The gene calls are TRBV9 and TRBJ1-5, with 8 bases matching TRBD1. There are 14 residues in the CDR3. The V gene end was trimmed by 6 bases and the J gene end by 4 bases; junction bases not matched to a gene: 6. The V gene's germline CDR1 is SGDLS and CDR2 YYNGEE. CDR3 sequence reads: CASTINRGNQPQHF. The CDR3 nucleotides read TGTGCCAGCACCATAAACAGGGGGAATCAGCCCCAGCATTTT.

V and J are TRBV11-2 and TRBJ2-1; 9 bases fit TRBD1. The J call is in doubt because the DNA end fits TRBJ2-7 better. The CDR3 is 17 residues long. Looked up from germline, CDR1 is SGHAT and CDR2 is FQNNGV. The DNA of the CDR3 is TGTGCCAGCTCACCACTTGAGGGACAGGGTTCCTACAATGAGCAGTACTTC. It encodes CASSPLEGQGSYNEQYF.

This chain joins TRBV24-1 and TRBJ1-5, with TRBD1 matching 7 bases. There are 14 residues in the CDR3. Germline assignment: CDR1 KGHDR and CDR2 SFDVKD. With V trimmed by 12 bases and J by 2 bases, 9 bases remained unmatched. The CDR3 DNA is TGTGCCGCGCAGCAGGGGGGGGGCAATCAGCCCCAGCATTTT. It translates to CAAQQGGGNQPQHF.

The chain has TRBV7-3 and TRBJ2-1; D call uncertain. CDR3 size: 14 residues. Trimming left V 1 base short and J 2 bases short, with 6 bases between. Per germline, CDR1 SGHTA and CDR2 FQGTGA. CDR3: CASSLNYPYNEQFF. The CDR3, as DNA: TGTGCCAGCAGCTTAAATTATCCCTACAATGAGCAGTTCTTC.

This chain connects TRBV4-2 to TRBJ2-1; 8 nucleotides match TRBD2. Germline V gene lookup returns CDR1 LGHNA and CDR2 YNFKEQ. This CDR3 spans 16 amino acids. J was trimmed by 5 bases and V by 1 base; bases with no gene match: 7. The CDR3 protein is CASSQGAASGHNEQFF. In nucleotides, the CDR3 is TGTGCCAGCAGCCAAGGTGCAGCTAGCGGGCACAATGAGCAGTTCTTC.

The rearrangement joins TRBV6-1 to TRBJ2-6; D is unclear. Germline V gene data show CDR1 as MNHNS and CDR2 as SASEGT. Deletions cut 10 bases from V and 2 bases from J, with 9 bases between. CDR3 length: 13 amino acids. As DNA, the CDR3 is TGTGCCATAAGACGAACTGGGGCCAACGTCCTGACTTTC. Translated: CAIRRTGANVLTF.

This clonotype was seen a few times. This chain uses TRBV10-1 with TRBJ2-1, with D possibly being TRBD1 (6 bases). Trimming pared 3 bases from V and 6 bases from J, leaving 15 bases between. This CDR3 has 15 residues. The germline V gene has CDR1 WNHNN and CDR2 SYGVQD (reference sequence). CDR3 bases: TGCGCCAGCAGTGAAGGGCCAGGGGTCATCAATGAGCAGTTCTTC. Protein: CASSEGPGVINEQFF.

This chain's CDR3 is CASSYSPRLAGESASTDTQYF. DNA for the CDR3: TGTGCCAGCAGTTACTCCCCCAGACTAGCGGGAGAAAGCGCAAGCACAGATACGCAGTATTTT. The gene calls are TRBV6-2 or TRBV6-3 and TRBJ2-3; 12 bases agree with TRBD2. The V segment lost 0 bases and the J segment 0 bases; nucleotides outside the gene matches: 13. CDR1 and CDR2 (germline): MNHEY, SVGEGT. The CDR3 contains 21 residues.

This chain joins TRBV7-3 and TRBJ1-2; 7 positions agree with TRBD1. There are 15 residues in the CDR3. V lost 4 bases to trimming and J lost 4 bases; unmatched junction nucleotides: 9. CDR1 and CDR2 (germline): SGHTA, FQGTGA. Here the CDR3 reads CASSSEGGGSYGYTF. The CDR3 bases are TGTGCCAGCAGCTCAGAGGGAGGGGGCTCCTATGGCTACACCTTC.

This clonotype came up once. V is TRBV20-1 and J is TRBJ1-2; D gene unclear. The ends were cut back, 0 bases at V and 6 bases at J, with 8 bases in the middle. This CDR3 contains 12 residues. The germline V gene encodes CDR1 DFQATT and CDR2 SNEGSKA (reference sequence). The CDR3 DNA reads TGCAGTGCTAGAGATAACAGAAATGGCTACACCTTC. It specifies CSARDNRNGYTF.

This clonotype was seen only once. The genes are TRBV20-1 and TRBJ2-4; no firm D call. Trimming shortened V by 3 bases and J by 1 base, and 7 bases separated the two germline ends. Germline values: CDR1 DFQATT, CDR2 SNEGSKA (reference sequence). The CDR3 extends over 13 amino acids. The CDR3 spells CSASGWAKNIQYF. CDR3 bases: TGCAGTGCTAGCGGGTGGGCCAAAAACATTCAGTACTTC.

Here the CDR3 reads CASRGTLGNEQFF. The CDR3 DNA sequence: TGTGCCAGCAGAGGGACACTAGGCAATGAGCAGTTCTTC. The V call is TRBV2, the J call TRBJ2-1; TRBD1 is a possible D gene (6 bases). CDR3 length equals 13 residues. Trimming cost V 6 bases and J 6 bases, with 12 bases left between them. Per the germline V gene, CDR1 is SNHLY and CDR2 is FYNNEI.

The rearrangement uses TRBV18 and TRBJ2-1, with TRBD2 matching 14 bases. The CDR3 extends over 18 amino acids. Germline lookup yields CDR1 KGHSH and CDR2 LQKENI. J was trimmed by 3 bases and V by 2 bases; bases with no gene match: 6. In DNA form, the CDR3 reads TGTGCCAGCTCACCAGGACTAGCGGGAGGTGTTTTCTACAATGAGCAGTTCTTC. This encodes CASSPGLAGGVFYNEQFF.

This sequence joins TRBV2 and TRBJ2-2; D may be TRBD2 (7 bases). Per germline, CDR1 SNHLY and CDR2 FYNNEI. This CDR3 spans 16 amino acids. V shed 4 bases and J shed 1 base, with 13 bases lying between them. CDR3 DNA: TGTGCCAGCAGTGTATTAGGGGGGGGGAACACCGGGGAGCTGTTTTTT. Protein sequence: CASSVLGGGNTGELFF.

This clonotype was seen many times. V usage is TRBV7-8 and J usage is TRBJ2-1, with a weak D call TRBD1 (5 bases). Germline V gene data show CDR1 as SGHVS and CDR2 as FQNEAQ. The CDR3 spans 12 residues. V lost 3 bases, J lost 9 bases, and 9 bases lay in between. CDR3 region: CASSFRQREQFF. CDR3 DNA: TGTGCCAGCAGCTTTCGACAGCGTGAGCAGTTCTTC.

This chain connects TRBV27 to TRBJ1-3; D ambiguous. The CDR3 spans 15 residues. The V and J ends lost 2 bases and 2 bases respectively, with 10 bases between them. Per the germline V gene, CDR1 is MNHEY and CDR2 is SMNVEV (reference sequence). The CDR3 sequence: CASSLTGWAGNTIYF. In nucleotides, the CDR3 is TGTGCCAGCAGTTTAACCGGGTGGGCTGGAAACACCATATATTTT.

CDR3 DNA: TGCGCCAGCGCCCCGGGACAGGGGTTGGGCAATCAGCCCCAGCATTTT. Amino acid sequence: CASAPGQGLGNQPQHF. The chain combines TRBV5-1 with TRBJ1-5; 10 bases map to TRBD1. The length of the CDR3 is 16 residues. CDR1 and CDR2 from the germline V gene are SGHRS and YFSETQ. The V segment lost 7 bases and the J segment 2 bases; nucleotides outside the gene matches: 9.

This clonotype was seen many times. This rearrangement joins TRBV6-1 to TRBJ2-3; TRBD1 is a possible D gene (6 bases). The germline CDR1 and CDR2 sequences are MNHNS and SASEGT. Deletions cut 4 bases from V and 2 bases from J, with 16 bases between. The CDR3 loop spans 16 amino acids. CDR3 nucleotide sequence: TGTGCCAGCAGTGCCAGTGACAGGCTTCTCACAGATACGCAGTATTTT. Its protein product is CASSASDRLLTDTQYF.